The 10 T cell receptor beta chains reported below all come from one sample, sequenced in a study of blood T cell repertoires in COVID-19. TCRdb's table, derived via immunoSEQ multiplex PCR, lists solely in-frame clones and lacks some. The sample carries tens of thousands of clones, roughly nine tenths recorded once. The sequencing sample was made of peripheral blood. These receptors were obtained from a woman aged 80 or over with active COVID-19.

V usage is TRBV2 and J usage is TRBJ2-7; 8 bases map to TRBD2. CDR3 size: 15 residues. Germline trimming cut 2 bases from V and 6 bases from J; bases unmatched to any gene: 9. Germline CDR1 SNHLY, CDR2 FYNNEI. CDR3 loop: CASSERGGGRSEQYF. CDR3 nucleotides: TGTGCCAGCAGTGAACGGGGGGGAGGGAGGTCCGAGCAGTACTTC.

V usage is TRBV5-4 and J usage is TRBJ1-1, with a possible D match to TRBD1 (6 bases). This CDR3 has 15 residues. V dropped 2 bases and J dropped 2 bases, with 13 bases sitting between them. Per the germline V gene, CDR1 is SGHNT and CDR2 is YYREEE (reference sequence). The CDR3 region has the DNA TGTGCCAGCAGCTTACCCGGGACACTAAACACTGAAGCTTTCTTT. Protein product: CASSLPGTLNTEAFF.

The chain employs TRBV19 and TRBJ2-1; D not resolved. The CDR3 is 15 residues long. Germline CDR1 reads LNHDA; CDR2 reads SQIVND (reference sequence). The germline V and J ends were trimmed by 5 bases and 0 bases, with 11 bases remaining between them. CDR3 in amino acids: CASSSRHNSYNEQFF. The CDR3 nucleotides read TGTGCCAGTAGTTCCCGACACAACTCCTACAATGAGCAGTTCTTC.

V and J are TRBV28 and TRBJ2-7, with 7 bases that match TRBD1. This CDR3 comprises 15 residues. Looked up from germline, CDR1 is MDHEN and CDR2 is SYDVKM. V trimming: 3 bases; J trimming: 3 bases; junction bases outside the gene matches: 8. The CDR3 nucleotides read TGTGCCAGCAGTTTTTCGAAGGGGGCTTACTACGAGCAGTACTTC. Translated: CASSFSKGAYYEQYF.

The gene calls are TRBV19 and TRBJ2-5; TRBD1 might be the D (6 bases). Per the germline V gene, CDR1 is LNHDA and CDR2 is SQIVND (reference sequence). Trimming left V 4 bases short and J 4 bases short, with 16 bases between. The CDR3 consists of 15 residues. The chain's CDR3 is CASSTDRGSGETQYF. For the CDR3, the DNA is TGTGCCAGTAGTACGGACAGAGGGTCAGGAGAGACCCAGTACTTC. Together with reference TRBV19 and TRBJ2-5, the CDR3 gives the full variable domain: DGGITQSPKYLFRKEGQNVTLSCEQNLNHDAMYWYRQDPGQGLRLIYYSQIVNDFQKGDIAEGYSVSREKKESFPLTVTSAQKNPTAFYLCASSTDRGSGETQYFGPGTRLLVL.

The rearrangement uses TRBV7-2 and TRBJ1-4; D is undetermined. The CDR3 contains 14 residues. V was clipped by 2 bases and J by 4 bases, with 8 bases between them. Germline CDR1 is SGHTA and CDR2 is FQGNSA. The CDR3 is CASSLKSYNEKLFF. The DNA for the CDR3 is TGTGCCAGCAGCTTAAAGAGTTATAATGAAAAACTGTTTTTT.

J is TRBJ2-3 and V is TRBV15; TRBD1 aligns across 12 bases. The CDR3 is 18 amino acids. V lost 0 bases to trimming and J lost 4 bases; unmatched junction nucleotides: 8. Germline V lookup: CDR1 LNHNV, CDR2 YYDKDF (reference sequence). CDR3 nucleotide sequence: TGTGCCACCAGCAGAGATCCCGCGGGGACAGGGGGCGCAGATACGCAGTATTTT. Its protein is CATSRDPAGTGGADTQYF.

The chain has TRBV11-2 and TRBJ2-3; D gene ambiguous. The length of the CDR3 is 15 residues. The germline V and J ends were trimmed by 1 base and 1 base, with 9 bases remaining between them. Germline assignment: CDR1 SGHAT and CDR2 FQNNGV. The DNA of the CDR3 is TGTGCCAGCAGCTTAGTGGGTCAGGGCACAGATACGCAGTATTTT. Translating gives CASSLVGQGTDTQYF.

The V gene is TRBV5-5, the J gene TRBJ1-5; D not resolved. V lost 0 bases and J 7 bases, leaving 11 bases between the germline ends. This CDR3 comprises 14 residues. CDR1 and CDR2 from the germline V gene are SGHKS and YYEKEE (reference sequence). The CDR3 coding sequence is TGTGCCAGCAGCTTGGACCCAGGCGGGCAGCCCCAGCATTTT. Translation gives CASSLDPGGQPQHF.

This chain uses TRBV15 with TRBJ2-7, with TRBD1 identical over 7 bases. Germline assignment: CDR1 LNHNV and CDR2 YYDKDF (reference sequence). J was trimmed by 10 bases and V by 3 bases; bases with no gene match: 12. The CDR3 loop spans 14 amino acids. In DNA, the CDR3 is TGTGCCACCAGCAGGGGGGCTGACAGGGAACCCCAGTACTTC. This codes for CATSRGADREPQYF.